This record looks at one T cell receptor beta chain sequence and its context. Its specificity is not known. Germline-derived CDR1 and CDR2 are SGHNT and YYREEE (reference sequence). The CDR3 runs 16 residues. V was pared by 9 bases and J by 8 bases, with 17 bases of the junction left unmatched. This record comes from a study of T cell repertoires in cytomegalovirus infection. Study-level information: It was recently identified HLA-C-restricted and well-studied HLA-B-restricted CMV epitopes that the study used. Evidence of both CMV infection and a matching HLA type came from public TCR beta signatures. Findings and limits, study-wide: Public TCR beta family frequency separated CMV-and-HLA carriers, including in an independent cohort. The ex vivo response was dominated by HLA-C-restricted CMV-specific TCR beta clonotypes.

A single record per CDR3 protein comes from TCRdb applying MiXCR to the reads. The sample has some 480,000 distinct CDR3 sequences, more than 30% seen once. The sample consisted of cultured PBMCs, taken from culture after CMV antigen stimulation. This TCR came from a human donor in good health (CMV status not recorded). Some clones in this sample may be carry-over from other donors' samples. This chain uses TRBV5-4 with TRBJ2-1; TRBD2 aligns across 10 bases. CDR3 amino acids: CATPLGPAGGKDEQFF. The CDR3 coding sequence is TGTGCCACCCCACTGGGCCCAGCGGGGGGGAAGGATGAGCAGTTCTTC.